This T cell receptor (beta chain) was sequenced in a study of graft-versus-host responses after intestinal transplantation. V lost 5 bases, J lost 6 bases, and 11 bases stayed unmatched. The CDR3 runs 15 residues. The germline V gene encodes CDR1 SEHNR and CDR2 FQNEAQ (reference sequence). Sample share makes this clone medium-sized. Its target is unknown. Researchers processed graft tissue to release intraepithelial and lamina propria lymphocytes. General study results and limits: Some patients had graft-donor T cell macrochimerism, and their allografts showed high graft-versus-host to host-versus-graft clonal ratios. Peak GvH clone levels in circulation were associated with early post-transplant HvG declines.

TCRdb keeps only in-frame clones here, not all; method: immunoSEQ multiplex PCR. Of 13,000 to 15,000 clones in the sample, approximately 80% were seen once. This clonotype originated in a human patient who received an intestinal transplant, so some T cells may come from the graft donor. The specimen comprised ileum tissue, sampled roughly 28 days after intestinal transplant. The rearrangement joins TRBV7-9 to TRBJ2-3, with TRBD1 matching over 7 bases. The chain's CDR3 is CASSPSDRIKDTQYF. CDR3 in DNA: TGTGCCAGCAGCCCGTCGGACAGGATAAAGGATACGCAGTATTTT.